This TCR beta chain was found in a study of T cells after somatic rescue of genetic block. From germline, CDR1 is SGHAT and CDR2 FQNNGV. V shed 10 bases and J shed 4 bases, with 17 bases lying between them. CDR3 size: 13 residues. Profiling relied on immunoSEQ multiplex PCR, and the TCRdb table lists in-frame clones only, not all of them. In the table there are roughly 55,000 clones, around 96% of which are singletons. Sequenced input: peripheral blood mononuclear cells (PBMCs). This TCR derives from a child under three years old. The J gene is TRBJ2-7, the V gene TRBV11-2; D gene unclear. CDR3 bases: TGTGCCACTCCTACCCCTTCTTCTTACGAGCAGTACTTC. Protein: CATPTPSSYEQYF.